This T cell receptor beta chain was captured in a study of blood T cell repertoires in COVID-19. Study details: The cDNA or gDNA used as material had been derived from T cells, B-cell-depleted T cells, or PBMCs.

The CDR3 sequence is 15 residues long. CDR1 is MNHEY, CDR2 SVGAGI, per germline. V dropped 4 bases and J dropped 3 bases, with 10 bases sitting between them. Authors' methods: Reference gene primer amplification in the assay estimated nucleated cell counts. Produced via immunoSEQ multiplex PCR; TCRdb's table is partial and in-frame only. V, J and clone size are taken as reported in that table, and D and trimming were inferred from the DNA itself. This sample has about 170,000 clones, with around 80% found just once. The sequence was obtained from a woman in her 70s with COVID-19, enrolled during active disease. Source material: peripheral blood. The V gene is TRBV6-5, the J gene TRBJ2-6; tentative D call: TRBD1 (5 bases). CDR3 residues: CASSSGFGGANVLTF. CDR3 DNA: TGTGCCAGCAGTTCAGGGTTTGGTGGGGCCAACGTCCTGACTTTC.